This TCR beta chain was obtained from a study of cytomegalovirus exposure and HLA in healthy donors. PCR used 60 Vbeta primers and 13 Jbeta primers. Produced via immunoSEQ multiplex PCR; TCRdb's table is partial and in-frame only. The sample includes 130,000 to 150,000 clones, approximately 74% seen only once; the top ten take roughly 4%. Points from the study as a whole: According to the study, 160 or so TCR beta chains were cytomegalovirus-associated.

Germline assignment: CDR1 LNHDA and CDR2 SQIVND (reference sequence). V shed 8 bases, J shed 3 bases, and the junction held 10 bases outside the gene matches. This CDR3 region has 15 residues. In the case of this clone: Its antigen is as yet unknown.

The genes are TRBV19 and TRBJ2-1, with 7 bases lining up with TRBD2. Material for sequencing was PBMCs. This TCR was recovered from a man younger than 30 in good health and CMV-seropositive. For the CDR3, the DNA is TGTGCCAGTTCACTAAGCGGGAACTTCTACAATGAGCAGTTCTTC. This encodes CASSLSGNFYNEQFF.